This TCR beta chain was sequenced in a study of patients and donors after allogeneic stem cell transplantation. TCRdb reanalysed the RT-PCR reads using MiXCR and keeps one entry per CDR3 protein. In the table there are 150,000 to 200,000 distinct CDR3 sequences, 24% of which are singletons. Losses at the gene ends were 3 bases for V and 5 bases for J; bases not matched to a gene: 11. The CDR3 contains 18 residues. Sequenced material: blood, either unsorted or a sorted T cell fraction (not recorded which). The origin of this receptor is a human donor who was either an allogeneic HSCT recipient or a stem cell or donor lymphocyte infusion donor (not recorded which). It is not recorded whose cells these are; they may come from a transplant donor. The gene calls are TRBV12-3 or TRBV12-4 and TRBJ2-2, with TRBD2 matching over 11 bases. The chain's CDR3 is CASSFSRRLAGPTGELFF. CDR3 coding DNA: TGTGCCAGCAGTTTTTCGAGGAGACTAGCGGGACCTACCGGGGAGCTGTTTTTT.